This T cell receptor beta chain appears in the sequencing data of a study of blood T cell repertoires in COVID-19. Overall study: The study drew acute and convalescent COVID-19 samples from the United States, Italy and Spain. Sources were T cells, B-cell-depleted T cells, or PBMCs; the material itself was cDNA or gDNA.

The germline V gene encodes CDR1 SGHVS and CDR2 FQNEAQ. This CDR3 comprises 13 residues. With 5 bases clipped from V and 7 bases from J, the junction kept 7 bases outside the gene matches. Original analysis: Amplification of reference gene primers was used by the study to estimate nucleated cell counts. Profiled with immunoSEQ multiplex PCR; TCRdb holds only in-frame clones, not every one. V and J calls and clone size are as listed in that table; D and trimming were resolved from the DNA. The sample has about 250,000 clones, 70% to 90% seen once. Only a few counts were recorded for this clone. Material: peripheral blood. The TCR was taken from a woman aged 40 to 49 who had recovered from COVID-19. The chain is built from TRBV7-8 and TRBJ2-7, with 8 bases aligning to TRBD1. The CDR3 DNA sequence: TGTGCCAGCAGCCCCAGGGGGCCCCTAGAGCAGTACTTC. Protein sequence: CASSPRGPLEQYF.